This TCR beta chain emerged from a study of blood T cell repertoires in COVID-19. The overall study: T cells, B-cell-depleted T cells, or PBMCs supplied cDNA or gDNA.

The authors' processing: By means of reference gene primer amplification, nucleated cell counts were estimated. Data came from immunoSEQ multiplex PCR; TCRdb stores just in-frame clones and leaves some out. The V and J calls and clone size come from that table; D and trimming were worked out from the DNA. The data contain 350,000 to 500,000 clones, roughly 90% of them singletons. Germline values: CDR1 SGHRS, CDR2 YFSETQ. The V and J ends lost 0 bases and 6 bases respectively, with 4 bases between them. This CDR3 has 12 residues. The origin of this receptor is a man aged 18-30 years with COVID-19, enrolled during active disease. Material: peripheral blood. The chain links TRBV5-1 to TRBJ2-1; D not resolved. This CDR3 reads CASSLAVNEQFF. CDR3 nucleotide sequence: TGCGCCAGCAGCTTGGCCGTCAATGAGCAGTTCTTC.